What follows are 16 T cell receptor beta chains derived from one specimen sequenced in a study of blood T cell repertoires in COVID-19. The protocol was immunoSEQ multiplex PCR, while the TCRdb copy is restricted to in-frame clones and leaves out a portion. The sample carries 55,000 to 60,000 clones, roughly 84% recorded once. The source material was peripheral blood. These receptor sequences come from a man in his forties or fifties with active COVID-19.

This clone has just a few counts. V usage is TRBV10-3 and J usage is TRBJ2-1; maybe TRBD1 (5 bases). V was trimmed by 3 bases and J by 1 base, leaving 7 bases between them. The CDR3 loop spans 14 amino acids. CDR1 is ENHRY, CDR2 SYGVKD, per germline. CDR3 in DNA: TGTGCCATCAGTGATCAGGGATCCTACAATGAGCAGTTCTTC. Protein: CAISDQGSYNEQFF.

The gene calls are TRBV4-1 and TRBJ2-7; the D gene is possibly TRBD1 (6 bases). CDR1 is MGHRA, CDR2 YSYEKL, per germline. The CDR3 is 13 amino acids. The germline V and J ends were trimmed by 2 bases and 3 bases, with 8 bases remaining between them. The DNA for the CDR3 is TGCGCCAGCAGCCAAAGAGGGGGCTACGAGCAGTACTTC. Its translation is CASSQRGGYEQYF.

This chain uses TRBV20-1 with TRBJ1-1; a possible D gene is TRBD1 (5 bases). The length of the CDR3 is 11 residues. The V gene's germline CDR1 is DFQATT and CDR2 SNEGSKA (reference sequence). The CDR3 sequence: CSRGRTFEAFF. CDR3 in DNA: TGCAGCAGAGGGAGGACATTTGAAGCTTTCTTT.

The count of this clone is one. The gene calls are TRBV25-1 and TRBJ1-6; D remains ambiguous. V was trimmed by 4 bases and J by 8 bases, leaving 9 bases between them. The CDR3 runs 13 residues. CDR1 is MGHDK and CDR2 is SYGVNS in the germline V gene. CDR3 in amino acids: CASSAADYSPLHF. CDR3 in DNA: TGTGCCAGCAGTGCGGCGGATTATTCACCCCTCCACTTT. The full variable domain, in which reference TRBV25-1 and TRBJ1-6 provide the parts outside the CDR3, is EADIYQTPRYLVIGTGKKITLECSQTMGHDKMYWYQQDPGMELHLIHYSYGVNSTEKGDLSSESTVSRIRTEHFPLTLESARPSHTSQYLCASSAADYSPLHFGNGTRLTVT.

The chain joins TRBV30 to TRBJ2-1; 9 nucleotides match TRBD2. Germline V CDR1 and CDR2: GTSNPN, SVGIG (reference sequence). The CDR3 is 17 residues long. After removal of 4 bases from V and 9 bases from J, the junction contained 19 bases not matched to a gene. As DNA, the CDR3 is TGTGCCTGGAATAGCTGGGGGAGTAGCGGGAGTTTCGGTGAGCAGTTCTTC. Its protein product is CAWNSWGSSGSFGEQFF.

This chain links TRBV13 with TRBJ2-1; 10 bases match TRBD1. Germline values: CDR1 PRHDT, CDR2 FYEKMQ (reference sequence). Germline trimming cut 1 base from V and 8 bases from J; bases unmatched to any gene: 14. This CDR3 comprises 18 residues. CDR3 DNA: TGTGCCAGCAGCTTAGATCCATTTGGGACAGGGGTTAAGGATGAGCAGTTCTTC. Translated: CASSLDPFGTGVKDEQFF. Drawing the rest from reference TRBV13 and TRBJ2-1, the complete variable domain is AAGVIQSPRHLIKEKRETATLKCYPIPRHDTVYWYQQGPGQDPQFLISFYEKMQSDKGSIPDRFSAQQFSDYHSELNMSSLELGDSALYFCASSLDPFGTGVKDEQFFGPGTRLTVL.

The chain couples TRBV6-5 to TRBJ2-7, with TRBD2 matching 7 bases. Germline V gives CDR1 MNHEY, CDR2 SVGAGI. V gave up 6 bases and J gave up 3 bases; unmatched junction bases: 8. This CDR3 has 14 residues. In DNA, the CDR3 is TGTGCCAGCAGCGTGGGACTAAAGCGCTACGAGCAGTACTTC. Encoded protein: CASSVGLKRYEQYF.

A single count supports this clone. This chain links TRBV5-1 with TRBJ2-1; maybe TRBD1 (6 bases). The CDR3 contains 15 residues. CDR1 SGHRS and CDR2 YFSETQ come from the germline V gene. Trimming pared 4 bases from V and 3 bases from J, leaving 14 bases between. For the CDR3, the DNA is TGCGCCAGCAGCCGAGAGGGGGAGAGCTACAATGAGCAGTTCTTC. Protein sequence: CASSREGESYNEQFF.

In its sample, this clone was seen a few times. The CDR3 loop reads CASSRDRYTGELFF. DNA for the CDR3: TGTGCCAGCAGTCGGGACAGATACACCGGGGAGCTGTTTTTT. The chain uses TRBV2 and TRBJ2-2, with 7 bases that match TRBD1. Germline CDR1 reads SNHLY; CDR2 reads FYNNEI. The junction had 3 bases not matched to a gene; V was cut back by 5 bases and J by 3 bases. The CDR3 has 14 amino acids.

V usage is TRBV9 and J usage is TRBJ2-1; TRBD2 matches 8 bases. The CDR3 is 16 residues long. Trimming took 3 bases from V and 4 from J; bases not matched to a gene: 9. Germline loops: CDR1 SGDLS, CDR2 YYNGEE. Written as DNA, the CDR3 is TGTGCCAGCAGCGCCCGGGTAGCGGGGCATTACAATGAGCAGTTCTTC. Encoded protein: CASSARVAGHYNEQFF.

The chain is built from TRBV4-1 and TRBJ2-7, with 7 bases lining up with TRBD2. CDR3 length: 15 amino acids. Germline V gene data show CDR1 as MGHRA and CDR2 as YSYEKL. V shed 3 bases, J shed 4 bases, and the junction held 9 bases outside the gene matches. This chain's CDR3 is CASSHPTAGAYEQYF. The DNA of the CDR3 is TGCGCCAGCAGCCATCCCACGGCGGGAGCATACGAGCAGTACTTC.

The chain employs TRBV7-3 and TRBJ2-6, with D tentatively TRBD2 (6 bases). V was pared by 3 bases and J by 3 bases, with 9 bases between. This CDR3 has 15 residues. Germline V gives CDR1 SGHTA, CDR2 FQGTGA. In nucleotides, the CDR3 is TGTGCCAGCAGCTTTTATAGCGGTGGGGCCAACGTCCTGACTTTC. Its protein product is CASSFYSGGANVLTF.

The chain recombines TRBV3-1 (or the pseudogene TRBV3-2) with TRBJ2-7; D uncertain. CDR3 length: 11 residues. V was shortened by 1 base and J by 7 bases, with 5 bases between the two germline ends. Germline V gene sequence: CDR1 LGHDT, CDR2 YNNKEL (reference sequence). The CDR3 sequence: CASSQAQEQYF. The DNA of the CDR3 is TGTGCCAGCAGCCAAGCCCAGGAGCAGTACTTC.

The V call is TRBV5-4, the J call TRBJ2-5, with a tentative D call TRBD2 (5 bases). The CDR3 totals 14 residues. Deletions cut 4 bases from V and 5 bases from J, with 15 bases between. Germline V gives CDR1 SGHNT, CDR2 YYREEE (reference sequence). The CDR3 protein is CASSLGMRGETQYF. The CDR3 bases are TGTGCCAGCAGCCTGGGGATGAGAGGGGAGACCCAGTACTTC.

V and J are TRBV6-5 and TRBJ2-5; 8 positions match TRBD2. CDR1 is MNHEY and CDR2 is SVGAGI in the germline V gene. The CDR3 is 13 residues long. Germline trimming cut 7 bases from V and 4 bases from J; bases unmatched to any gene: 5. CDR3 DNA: TGTGCCAGCATAGAGGCGGGAGGAGAGACCCAGTACTTC. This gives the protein CASIEAGGETQYF.

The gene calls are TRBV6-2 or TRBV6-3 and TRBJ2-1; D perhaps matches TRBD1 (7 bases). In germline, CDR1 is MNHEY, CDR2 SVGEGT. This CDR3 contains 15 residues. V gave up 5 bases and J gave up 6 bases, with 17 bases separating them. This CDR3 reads CASSRDSGTSNEQFF. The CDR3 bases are TGTGCCAGCAGTCGGGACAGTGGGACTTCCAATGAGCAGTTCTTC.